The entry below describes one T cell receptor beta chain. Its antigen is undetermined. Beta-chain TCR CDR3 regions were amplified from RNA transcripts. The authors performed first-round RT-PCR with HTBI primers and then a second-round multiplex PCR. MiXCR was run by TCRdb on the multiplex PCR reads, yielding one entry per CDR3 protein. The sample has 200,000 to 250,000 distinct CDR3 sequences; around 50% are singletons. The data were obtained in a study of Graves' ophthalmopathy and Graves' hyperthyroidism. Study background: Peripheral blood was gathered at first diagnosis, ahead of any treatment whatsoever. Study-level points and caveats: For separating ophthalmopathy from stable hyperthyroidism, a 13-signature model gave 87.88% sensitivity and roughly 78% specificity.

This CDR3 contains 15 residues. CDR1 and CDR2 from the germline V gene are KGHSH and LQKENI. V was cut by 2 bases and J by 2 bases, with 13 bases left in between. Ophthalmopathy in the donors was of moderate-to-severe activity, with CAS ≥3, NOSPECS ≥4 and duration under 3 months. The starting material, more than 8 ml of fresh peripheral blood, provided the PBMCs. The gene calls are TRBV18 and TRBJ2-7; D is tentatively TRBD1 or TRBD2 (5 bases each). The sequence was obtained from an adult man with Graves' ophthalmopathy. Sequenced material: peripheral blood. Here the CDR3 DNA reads TGTGCCAGCTCACCAAACGGGGCTCGGACCTACGAGCAGTACTTC. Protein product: CASSPNGARTYEQYF.